This T cell receptor (beta chain) came from a study of blood T cell repertoires in COVID-19. For the study at large: The United States, Italy and Spain were the sources of the acute and convalescent COVID-19 samples. T cells, B-cell-depleted T cells, or PBMCs provided the cDNA or gDNA that served as material.

Libraries were prepared by immunoSEQ multiplex PCR; TCRdb keeps only in-frame clonotypes and omits some of them. Among about 120,000 clones listed, roughly four fifths were seen once. The CDR3 loop spans 14 amino acids. The V segment lost 5 bases and the J segment 6 bases; nucleotides outside the gene matches: 5. Germline-derived CDR1 and CDR2 are MDHEN and SYDVKM. The sequencing input was peripheral blood. The J gene is TRBJ1-5, the V gene TRBV28; 9 nucleotides agree with TRBD1. The clonotype was recovered from a man aged 25-45 years with COVID-19, enrolled during active disease. The CDR3: CASSEQGAGQPQHF. The CDR3 nucleotides read TGTGCCAGCAGTGAACAGGGGGCGGGTCAGCCCCAGCATTTT.